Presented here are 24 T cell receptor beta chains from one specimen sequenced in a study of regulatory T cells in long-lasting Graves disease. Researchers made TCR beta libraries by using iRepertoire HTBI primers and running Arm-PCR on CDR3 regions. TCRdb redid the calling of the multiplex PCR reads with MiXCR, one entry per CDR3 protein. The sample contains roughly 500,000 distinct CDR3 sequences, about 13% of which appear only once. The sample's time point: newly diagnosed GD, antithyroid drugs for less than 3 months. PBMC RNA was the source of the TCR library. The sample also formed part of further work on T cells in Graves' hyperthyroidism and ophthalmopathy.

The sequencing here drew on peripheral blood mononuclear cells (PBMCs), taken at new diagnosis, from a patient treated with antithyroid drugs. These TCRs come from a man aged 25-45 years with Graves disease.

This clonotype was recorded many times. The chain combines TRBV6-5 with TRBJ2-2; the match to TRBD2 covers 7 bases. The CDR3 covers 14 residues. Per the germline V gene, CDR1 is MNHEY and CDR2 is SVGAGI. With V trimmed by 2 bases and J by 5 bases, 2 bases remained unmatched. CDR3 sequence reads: CASSYSGETGELFF. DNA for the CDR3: TGTGCCAGCAGTTACAGCGGGGAGACCGGGGAGCTGTTTTTT.

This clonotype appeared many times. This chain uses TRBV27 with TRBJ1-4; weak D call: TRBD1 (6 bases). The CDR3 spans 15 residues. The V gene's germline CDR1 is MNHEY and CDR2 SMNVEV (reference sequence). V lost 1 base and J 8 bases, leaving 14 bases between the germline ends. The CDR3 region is CASSLLGDTGEKLFF. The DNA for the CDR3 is TGTGCCAGCAGTTTATTGGGGGACACCGGGGAAAAACTGTTTTTT.

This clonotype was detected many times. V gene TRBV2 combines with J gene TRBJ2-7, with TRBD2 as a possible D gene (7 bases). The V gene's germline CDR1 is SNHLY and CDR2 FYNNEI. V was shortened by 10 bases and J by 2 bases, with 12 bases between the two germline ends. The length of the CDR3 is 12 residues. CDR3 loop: CATRGAPYEQYF. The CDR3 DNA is TGTGCCACTCGGGGGGCCCCCTACGAGCAGTACTTC. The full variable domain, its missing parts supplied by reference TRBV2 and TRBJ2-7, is EPEVTQTPSHQVTQMGQEVILRCVPISNHLYFYWYRQILGQKVEFLVSFYNNEISEKSEIFDDQFSVERPDGSNFTLKIRSTKLEDSAMYFCATRGAPYEQYFGPGTRLTVT.

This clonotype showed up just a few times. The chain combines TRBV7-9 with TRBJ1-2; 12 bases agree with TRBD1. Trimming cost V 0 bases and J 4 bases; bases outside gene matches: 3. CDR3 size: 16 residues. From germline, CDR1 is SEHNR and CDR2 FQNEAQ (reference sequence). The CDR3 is CASSLARDRGLYGYTF. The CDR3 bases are TGTGCCAGCAGCTTAGCCCGGGACAGGGGGCTCTATGGCTACACCTTC.

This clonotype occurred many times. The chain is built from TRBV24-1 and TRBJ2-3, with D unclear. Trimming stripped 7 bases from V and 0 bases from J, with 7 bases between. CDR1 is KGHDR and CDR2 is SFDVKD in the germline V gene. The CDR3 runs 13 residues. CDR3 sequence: CATRGSSTDTQYF. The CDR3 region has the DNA TGTGCCACCAGGGGGTCTAGCACAGATACGCAGTATTTT.

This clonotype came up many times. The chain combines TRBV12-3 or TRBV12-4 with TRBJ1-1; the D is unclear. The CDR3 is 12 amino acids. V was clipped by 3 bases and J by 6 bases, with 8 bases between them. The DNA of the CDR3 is TGTGCCAGCAGTTTGCAGGCAGCTGAAGCTTTCTTT. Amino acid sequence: CASSLQAAEAFF.

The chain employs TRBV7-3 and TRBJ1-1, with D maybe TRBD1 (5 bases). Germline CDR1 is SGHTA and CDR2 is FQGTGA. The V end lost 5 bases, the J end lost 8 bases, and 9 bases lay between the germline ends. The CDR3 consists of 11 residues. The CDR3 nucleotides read TGTGCCAGCAGCGGGACGTCGGAAGCTTTCTTT. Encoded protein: CASSGTSEAFF.

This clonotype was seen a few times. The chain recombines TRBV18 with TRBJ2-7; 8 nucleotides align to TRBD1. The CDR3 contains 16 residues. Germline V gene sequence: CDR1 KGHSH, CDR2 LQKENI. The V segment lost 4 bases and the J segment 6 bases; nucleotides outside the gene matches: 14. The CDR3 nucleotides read TGTGCCAGCTCACAGTCCCCCCCCCAGGGGGCTGCCGAGCAGTACTTC. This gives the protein CASSQSPPQGAAEQYF.

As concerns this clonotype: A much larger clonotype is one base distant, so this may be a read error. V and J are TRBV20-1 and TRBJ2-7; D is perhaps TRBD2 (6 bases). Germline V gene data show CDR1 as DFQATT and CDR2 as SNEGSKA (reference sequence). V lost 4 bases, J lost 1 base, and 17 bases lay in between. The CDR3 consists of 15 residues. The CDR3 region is CSATDSGTRSYEQYF. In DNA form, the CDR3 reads TGCAGTGCTACAGATAGCGGAACCCGTTCCTACGAGCAGTACTTC.

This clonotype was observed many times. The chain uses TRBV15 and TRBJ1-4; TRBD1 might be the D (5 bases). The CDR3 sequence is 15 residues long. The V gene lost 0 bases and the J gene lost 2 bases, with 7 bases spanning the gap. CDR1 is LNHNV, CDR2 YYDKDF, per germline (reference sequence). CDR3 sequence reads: CATSRDRGTNEKLFF. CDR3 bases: TGTGCCACCAGCAGAGATCGGGGGACTAATGAAAAACTGTTTTTT. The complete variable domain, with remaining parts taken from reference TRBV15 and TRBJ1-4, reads DAMVIQNPRYQVTQFGKPVTLSCSQTLNHNVMYWYQQKSSQAPKLLFHYYDKDFNNEADTPDNFQSRRPNTSFCFLDIRSPGLGDTAMYLCATSRDRGTNEKLFFGSGTQLSVL.

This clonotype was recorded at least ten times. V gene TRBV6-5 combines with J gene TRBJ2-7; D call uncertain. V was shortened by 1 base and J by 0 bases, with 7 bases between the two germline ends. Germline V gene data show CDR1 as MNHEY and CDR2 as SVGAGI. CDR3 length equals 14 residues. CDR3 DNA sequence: TGTGCCAGCAGTTACTTGACATCCTCCTACGAGCAGTACTTC. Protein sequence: CASSYLTSSYEQYF.

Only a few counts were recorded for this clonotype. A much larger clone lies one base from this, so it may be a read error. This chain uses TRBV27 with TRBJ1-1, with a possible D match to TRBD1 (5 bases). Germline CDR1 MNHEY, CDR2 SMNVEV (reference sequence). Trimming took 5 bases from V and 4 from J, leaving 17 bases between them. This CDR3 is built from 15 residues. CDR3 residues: CASSGRVGAGTEAFF. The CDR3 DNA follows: TGTGCCAGCAGTGGCAGGGTAGGGGCGGGCACTGAAGCTTTCTTT.

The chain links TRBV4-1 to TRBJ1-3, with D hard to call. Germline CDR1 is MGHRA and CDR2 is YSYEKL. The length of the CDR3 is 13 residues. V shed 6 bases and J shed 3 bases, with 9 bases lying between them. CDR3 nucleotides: TGCGCCAGCAGGGGGATGGATGGAAACACCATATATTTT. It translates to CASRGMDGNTIYF.

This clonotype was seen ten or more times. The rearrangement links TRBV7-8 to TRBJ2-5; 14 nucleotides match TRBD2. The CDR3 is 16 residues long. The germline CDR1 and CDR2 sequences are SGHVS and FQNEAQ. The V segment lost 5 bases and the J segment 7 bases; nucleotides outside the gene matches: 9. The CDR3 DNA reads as TGTGCCAGCAGCCCCCCCGGGACTAGCGGGAGTATGACCCAGTACTTC. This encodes CASSPPGTSGSMTQYF.

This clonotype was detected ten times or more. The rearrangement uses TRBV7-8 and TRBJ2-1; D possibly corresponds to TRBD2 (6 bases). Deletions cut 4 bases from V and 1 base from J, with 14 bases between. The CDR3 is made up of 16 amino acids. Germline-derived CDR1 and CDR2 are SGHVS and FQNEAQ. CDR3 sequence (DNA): TGTGCCAGCAGCTCCCCGACTAGTAGGTCCTACAATGAGCAGTTCTTC. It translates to CASSSPTSRSYNEQFF. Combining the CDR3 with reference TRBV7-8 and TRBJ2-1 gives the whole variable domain GAGVSQSPRYKVAKRGQDVALRCDPISGHVSLFWYQQALGQGPEFLTYFQNEAQLDKSGLPSDRFFAERPEGSVSTLKIQRTQQEDSAVYLCASSSPTSRSYNEQFFGPGTRLTVL.

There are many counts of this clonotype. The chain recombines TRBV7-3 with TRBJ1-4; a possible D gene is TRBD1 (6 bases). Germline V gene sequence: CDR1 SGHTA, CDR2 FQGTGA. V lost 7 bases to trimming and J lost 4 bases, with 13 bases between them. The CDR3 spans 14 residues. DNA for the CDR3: TGTGCCAGCACACCACAGGGAATTAATGAAAAACTGTTTTTT. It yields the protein CASTPQGINEKLFF.

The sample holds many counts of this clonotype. The chain's CDR3 is CATTNRGQNYGYTF. As DNA, the CDR3 is TGTGCCACGACAAACCGCGGACAGAACTATGGCTACACCTTC. The chain couples TRBV24-1 to TRBJ1-2; D perhaps matches TRBD1 (6 bases). V lost 10 bases to trimming and J lost 2 bases, with 16 bases between them. From germline, CDR1 is KGHDR and CDR2 SFDVKD. CDR3 size: 14 residues.

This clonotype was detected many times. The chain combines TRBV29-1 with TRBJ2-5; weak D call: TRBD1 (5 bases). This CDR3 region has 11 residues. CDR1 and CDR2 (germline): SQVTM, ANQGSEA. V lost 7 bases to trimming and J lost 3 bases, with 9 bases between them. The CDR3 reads CSAGAEETQYF. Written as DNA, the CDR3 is TGCAGCGCTGGGGCGGAAGAGACCCAGTACTTC.

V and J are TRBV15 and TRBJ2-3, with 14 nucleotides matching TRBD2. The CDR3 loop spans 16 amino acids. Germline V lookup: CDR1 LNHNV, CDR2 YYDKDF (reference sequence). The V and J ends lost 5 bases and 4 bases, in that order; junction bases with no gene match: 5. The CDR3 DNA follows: TGTGCCACCAGCCCGACTAGCGGGAGGGTCTCAGATACGCAGTATTTT. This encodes CATSPTSGRVSDTQYF.

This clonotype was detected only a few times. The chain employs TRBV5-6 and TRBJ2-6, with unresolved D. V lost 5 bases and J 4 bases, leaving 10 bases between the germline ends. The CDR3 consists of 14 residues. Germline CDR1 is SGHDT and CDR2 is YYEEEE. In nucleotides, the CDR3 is TGTGCCAGCAGTTATACCCTGGGGGCCAACGTCCTGACTTTC. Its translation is CASSYTLGANVLTF.

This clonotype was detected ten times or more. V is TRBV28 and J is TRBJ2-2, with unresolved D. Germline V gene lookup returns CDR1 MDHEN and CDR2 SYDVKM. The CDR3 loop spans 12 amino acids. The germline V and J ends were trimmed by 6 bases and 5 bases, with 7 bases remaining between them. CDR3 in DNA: TGTGCCAGCAGCTTAGATACCGGGGAGCTGTTTTTT. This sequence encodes CASSLDTGELFF.

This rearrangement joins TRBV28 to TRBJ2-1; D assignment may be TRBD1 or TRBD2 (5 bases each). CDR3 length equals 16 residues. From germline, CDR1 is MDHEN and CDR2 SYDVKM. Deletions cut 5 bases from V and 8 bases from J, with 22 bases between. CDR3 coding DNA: TGTGCCAGCAGTATCTCGGGACCCGCGATTGTCCATGAGCAGTTCTTC. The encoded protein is CASSISGPAIVHEQFF.

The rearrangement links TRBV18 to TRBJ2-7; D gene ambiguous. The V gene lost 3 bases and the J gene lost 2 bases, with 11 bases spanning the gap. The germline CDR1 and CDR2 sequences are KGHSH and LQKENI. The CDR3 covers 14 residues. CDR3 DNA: TGTGCCAGCTCACCTGAGACACCTGCCTACGAGCAGTACTTC. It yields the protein CASSPETPAYEQYF.

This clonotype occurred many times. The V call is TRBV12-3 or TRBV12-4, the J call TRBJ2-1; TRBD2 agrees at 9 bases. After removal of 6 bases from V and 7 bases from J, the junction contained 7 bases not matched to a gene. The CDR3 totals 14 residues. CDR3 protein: CASSTSGRWNEQFF. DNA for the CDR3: TGTGCCAGCAGCACCAGCGGGAGGTGGAATGAGCAGTTCTTC.